One and the same sample provided the 18 T cell receptor beta chains below, sequenced in a study of beta chain features in type 1 diabetes. TCRB transcripts that were expressed got sequenced, as all of the isolated RNA had been reverse transcribed. Using immunoSEQ multiplex PCR, the repertoire was profiled, and TCRdb retains in-frame clones only, with some absent. In the table there are about 400,000 clones, around an eighth of which are singletons. Material for sequencing was naive CD4+ T cells from blood. The receptor set was obtained from a man in his late teens or twenties in good health.

The chain combines TRBV5-6 with TRBJ2-3; D is perhaps TRBD1 (5 bases). The CDR3 is 14 amino acids. Germline V CDR1 and CDR2: SGHDT, YYEEEE. V lost 0 bases and J lost 6, with 11 bases in between. The CDR3 region is CASSLARAEDTQYF. In DNA, the CDR3 is TGTGCCAGCAGCTTGGCCAGGGCGGAGGATACGCAGTATTTT.

This chain joins TRBV2 and TRBJ1-5, with 8 positions matching TRBD1. The ends lost 5 bases at V and 1 base at J; junction bases unmatched: 4. There are 15 residues in the CDR3. Germline values: CDR1 SNHLY, CDR2 FYNNEI. The CDR3 DNA reads TGTGCCAGCAGTTCCGGGACAGGCAGCAATCAGCCCCAGCATTTT. This encodes CASSSGTGSNQPQHF.

This clone was detected a few times. The V call is TRBV28, the J call TRBJ2-3; tentative D call: TRBD2 (6 bases). With 6 bases removed from V and 0 bases from J, the gap between germline ends came to 16 bases. There are 16 residues in the CDR3. CDR1 is MDHEN, CDR2 SYDVKM, per germline. CDR3 sequence reads: CASSPTRGPSTDTQYF. The CDR3 DNA is TGTGCCAGCAGCCCTACGCGGGGCCCTAGCACAGATACGCAGTATTTT.

This clone was picked up a small number of times. The chain has TRBV18 and TRBJ2-5; D is unclear. CDR3 length equals 12 residues. The germline gives CDR1 KGHSH, CDR2 LQKENI. The germline V and J ends were trimmed by 4 bases and 4 bases, with 7 bases remaining between them. The DNA of the CDR3 is TGTGCCAGCTCACACAGCAGAGAGACCCAGTACTTC. Encoded protein: CASSHSRETQYF.

As regards this clone: Germline is not matched at one junction end, which may reflect a read error. The chain uses TRBV4-3 and TRBJ2-7; 11 positions agree with TRBD2. The CDR3 totals 20 residues. Germline CDR1 is LGHNA and CDR2 is YSLEER. In nucleotides, the CDR3 is TGCGCCAGCAGCCAAGACTACACACTAGCGGGAGTCCCCCTAACCTACGGGCAGTACTTC. Protein product: CASSQDYTLAGVPLTYGQYF.

This clone turned up a few times. The chain carries TRBV29-1 and TRBJ2-1, with 10 bases aligning to TRBD1. Trimming at V came to 5 bases and at J to 12 bases, leaving 13 bases not matched to a gene. This CDR3 spans 14 amino acids. Germline CDR1 and CDR2: SQVTM and ANQGSEA. CDR3 sequence (DNA): TGCAGCGTTAAGAAACCCGACAGGGGGCTCGGGCAGTTCTTC. Its translation is CSVKKPDRGLGQFF.

This clone was seen a handful of times. This chain connects TRBV7-2 to TRBJ1-5; no reliable D call. Trimming took off 5 bases at V and 1 base at J, with 9 bases between the two ends. The CDR3 runs 14 residues. Germline CDR1 reads SGHTA; CDR2 reads FQGNSA. The CDR3 spells CASSRGNSNQPQHF. In DNA form, the CDR3 reads TGTGCCAGCAGCCGCGGGAACAGCAATCAGCCCCAGCATTTT. Drawing the rest from reference TRBV7-2 and TRBJ1-5, the complete variable domain is GAGVSQSPSNKVTEKGKDVELRCDPISGHTALYWYRQSLGQGLEFLIYFQGNSAPDKSGLPSDRFSAERTGGSVSTLTIQRTQQEDSAVYLCASSRGNSNQPQHFGDGTRLSIL.

This clone has only a few counts. V and J are TRBV11-1 and TRBJ2-1; TRBD2 matches at 7 bases. CDR1 SGHAT and CDR2 FQDESV come from the germline V gene (reference sequence). Trimming took 2 bases from V and 5 from J; bases not matched to a gene: 3. CDR3 size: 14 residues. CDR3 amino acids: CASSLRLADNEQFF. CDR3 nucleotides: TGTGCCAGCAGCTTACGGCTAGCGGACAATGAGCAGTTCTTC.

This clone has just a few counts. The chain carries TRBV30 and TRBJ2-2; perhaps TRBD1 as D (6 bases). This CDR3 has 14 amino acids. V was cut by 3 bases and J by 6 bases, with 14 bases left in between. Germline V gives CDR1 GTSNPN, CDR2 SVGIG (reference sequence). The CDR3 DNA follows: TGTGCCTGGAGAAAGGGACATTCGGCCGGGGAGCTGTTTTTT. Its protein is CAWRKGHSAGELFF.

The chain is built from TRBV19 and TRBJ2-3; 9 bases are a match to TRBD1. Trimming removed 8 bases from V and 2 bases from J; junction bases left unmatched: 8. Germline CDR1 reads LNHDA; CDR2 reads SQIVND (reference sequence). The length of the CDR3 is 15 residues. This CDR3 reads CASDLGTGSTDTQYF. The CDR3 coding sequence is TGTGCCAGTGACCTCGGGACAGGGTCCACAGATACGCAGTATTTT.

Written as DNA, the CDR3 is TGTGCCATCAGCATTTTAAGCGGGGGGCGTGAGACCCAGTACTTC. It translates to CAISILSGGRETQYF. The chain couples TRBV10-3 to TRBJ2-5, with TRBD2 matching 9 bases. V shed 6 bases and J 5 bases; nucleotides not matched to a gene: 10. The CDR3 contains 15 residues. Germline loops: CDR1 ENHRY, CDR2 SYGVKD.

This chain connects TRBV7-8 to TRBJ2-1, with D uncertain. Trimming pared 1 base from V and 5 bases from J, leaving 12 bases between. The CDR3 extends over 15 amino acids. The germline CDR1 and CDR2 sequences are SGHVS and FQNEAQ. CDR3 nucleotides: TGTGCCAGCAGCTTAGAATTACAGAAGCACAATGAGCAGTTCTTC. Its protein product is CASSLELQKHNEQFF.

The rearrangement uses TRBV10-3 and TRBJ2-2; 8 nucleotides align to TRBD1. CDR1 is ENHRY and CDR2 is SYGVKD in the germline V gene. This CDR3 spans 17 amino acids. The V and J ends lost 6 bases and 1 base, in that order; junction bases with no gene match: 10. The CDR3 DNA reads TGTGCCATCAGCCAACACCCGGGACAGGTGAACACCGGGGAGCTGTTTTTT. This codes for CAISQHPGQVNTGELFF.

The J gene is TRBJ2-7, the V gene TRBV9; 9 nucleotides align to TRBD2. The CDR3 totals 15 residues. Germline CDR1 reads SGDLS; CDR2 reads YYNGEE. After removal of 4 bases from V and 4 bases from J, the junction contained 9 bases not matched to a gene. The CDR3 DNA reads as TGTGCCAGCAGCCCCGGGGGTAGCGGGAGTTACGAGCAGTACTTC. It translates to CASSPGGSGSYEQYF.

CDR3 bases: TGTGCCAGCAGTTACTCTACTAGCGGGAGTTACGAGCAGTACTTC. Translation gives CASSYSTSGSYEQYF. This rearrangement joins TRBV6-5 to TRBJ2-7; 11 nucleotides align to TRBD2. The germline V gene has CDR1 MNHEY and CDR2 SVGAGI. The CDR3 covers 15 residues. V lost 0 bases and J lost 4; bases outside the gene matches: 2.

This clone has just a few counts. The chain carries TRBV4-3 and TRBJ2-2; 7 bases are shared with TRBD1. Unmatched junction bases numbered 2, after V lost 6 bases and J lost 1 base. Germline V gene data show CDR1 as LGHNA and CDR2 as YSLEER. The CDR3 length is 14 residues. The CDR3 DNA reads as TGCGCCAGCAGACGGGACAGGAACACCGGGGAGCTGTTTTTT. It codes for CASRRDRNTGELFF.

This clone appeared a few times. The chain employs TRBV7-9 and TRBJ1-2, with 10 bases fitting TRBD1. Germline CDR1 SEHNR, CDR2 FQNEAQ (reference sequence). This CDR3 comprises 15 residues. Trimming at V came to 7 bases and at J to 4 bases, leaving 9 bases not matched to a gene. In DNA, the CDR3 is TGTGCCAGCACCAGATCGACAGGGGGCACCTATGGCTACACCTTC. Protein sequence: CASTRSTGGTYGYTF.

The chain recombines TRBV5-1 with TRBJ2-5, with 7 positions matching TRBD1. CDR1 and CDR2 from the germline V gene are SGHRS and YFSETQ. The CDR3 is 15 residues long. Losses at the gene ends were 4 bases for V and 4 bases for J; bases not matched to a gene: 10. CDR3 residues: CASSLGTAPPETQYF. CDR3 DNA sequence: TGCGCCAGCAGCCTGGGGACAGCGCCACCAGAGACCCAGTACTTC.